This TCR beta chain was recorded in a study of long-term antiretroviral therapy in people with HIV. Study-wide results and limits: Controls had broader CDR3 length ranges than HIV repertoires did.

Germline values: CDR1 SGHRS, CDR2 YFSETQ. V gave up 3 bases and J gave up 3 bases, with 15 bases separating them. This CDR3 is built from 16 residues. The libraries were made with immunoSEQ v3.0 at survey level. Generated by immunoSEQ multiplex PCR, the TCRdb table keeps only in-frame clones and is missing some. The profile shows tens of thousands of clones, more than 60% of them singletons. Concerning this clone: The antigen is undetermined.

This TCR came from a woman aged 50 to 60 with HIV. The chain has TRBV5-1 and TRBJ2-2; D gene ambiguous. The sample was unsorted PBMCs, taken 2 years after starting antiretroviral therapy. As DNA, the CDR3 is TGCGCCAGCAGCTCCCGGCACGTCACGGACACCGGGGAGCTGTTTTTT. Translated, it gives CASSSRHVTDTGELFF.